A selection of T cell receptor beta chains follows, all from one sample in a study of blood T cells in healthy people across ages. TCRdb fed the 5' RACE reads into MiXCR, producing one record per CDR3 protein. The sample comprises hundreds of thousands of distinct CDR3 sequences, about 27% of which are singletons, and over 3.5% rests with the top ten. This sample was shared with a second study, whose subject was T cells of mothers and their children.

The sample was blood. Source of these receptors: a boy younger than 10 in good health. CDR3s include the opening cysteine and the closing phenylalanine or tryptophan. D genes are given only for firm matches. Expanded clones get a size class; other rows say once, few or many, or leave the size out.

D gene	clone size	V gene	J gene	CDR3 DNA	CDR3 protein
.	.	TRBV4-2	TRBJ1-2	TGTGCCAGCAGCCAAGATAATACGGACAGCAACTATGGCTACACCTTC	CASSQDNTDSNYGYTF
.	few	TRBV29-1	TRBJ2-5	TGCAGCGTTGAAGGGGGTCCGGGGCCTGAGACCCAGTACTTC	CSVEGGPGPETQYF
TRBD2	few	TRBV20-1	TRBJ2-1	TGCAGTGCCCTCCCCCTAGCGGGACTGGACAATGAGCAGTTCTTC	CSALPLAGLDNEQFF
.	few	TRBV29-1	TRBJ2-7	TGCAGCGTTTTAACGGGGGCGTACGAGCAGTACTTC	CSVLTGAYEQYF
.	few	TRBV7-9	TRBJ1-1	TGTGCCAGCAGCTTAGCGATCGGGGGAATCAGATCTATGGCGGAAGCTTTCTTT	CASSLAIGGIRSMAEAFF
TRBD1	few	TRBV7-9	TRBJ1-4	TGTGCCAGCAGCCAGGACAGGGGAAATGAAAAACTGTTTTTT	CASSQDRGNEKLFF
.	.	TRBV3-1	TRBJ1-2	TGTGCCAGCAGCCAAGATATTGGCAGGGCGAGTGGCTACACCTTC	CASSQDIGRASGYTF
.	few	TRBV3-1	TRBJ2-5	TGTGCCAGCATTACGACGAAGGGCGAGGGGCAGGGAGAGACCCAGTACTTC	CASITTKGEGQGETQYF
.	few	TRBV7-2	TRBJ1-6	TGTGCCAGCACCCCTGTGAGGGATTCACCCCTCCACTTT	CASTPVRDSPLHF
.	.	TRBV15	TRBJ2-6	TGTGCCACCAGCAGAGATTTCAGGACTGGGGCCAACGTCCTGACTTTC	CATSRDFRTGANVLTF
TRBD2	.	TRBV20-1	TRBJ2-1	TGCAGTGCGGGACTAGCGGGTTACACCTACAATGAGCAGTTCTTC	CSAGLAGYTYNEQFF
.	.	TRBV3-1	TRBJ1-1	TGTGCCAGCAGCCCCCACGGTACGGCGAACACTGAAGCTTTCTTT	CASSPHGTANTEAFF
.	.	TRBV6-6	TRBJ2-2	TGTGCCAGCAGTTACCCGCAGGGGGGTACCGGGGAGCTGTTTTTT	CASSYPQGGTGELFF
TRBD1	.	TRBV7-9	TRBJ2-5	TGTGCCAGCAGCCCAGAGGGGGCACGAGAGACCCAGTACTTC	CASSPEGARETQYF